These T cell receptor beta chains were read from a single sample in a study of identical twins. One entry per CDR3 protein results from TCRdb running MiXCR on the 5' RACE reads. In the table there are about 570,000 distinct CDR3 sequences, more than 9% of which are singletons. These same records also appear under a second study, on yellow fever vaccine responses in identical twins.

Sequencing was performed on PBMCs. Receptor source: a woman between 18 and 30 years old in good health. The CDR3 runs from the conserved cysteine through the conserved F or W. A D gene is named only where the DNA matches it firmly. Only some rows state a clone size, as once, few, many or a class for expanded clones.

cdr3_nt cdr3_aa d_call j_call v_call clone_size
TGTGCCATCAGTGAGAAGGGACCGAGCTATGGCTACACCTTC CAISEKGPSYGYTF NA TRBJ1-2 TRBV10-3 NA
TGTGCCAGCAGCTACTTACAAGGCCCATACGAGCAGTACTTC CASSYLQGPYEQYF NA TRBJ2-7 TRBV28 many
TGTGCCATCAGTGAGTCTAGCACTAGCTCAACGAACACCGGGGAGCTGTTTTTT CAISESSTSSTNTGELFF NA TRBJ2-2 TRBV10-3 NA
TGTGCCAGCAGCTTAAAGGGGGGTGAGCAGTACTTC CASSLKGGEQYF NA TRBJ2-7 TRBV7-6 few
TGCAGTGTACCGAGAGCGGACAGGGAAGGGAATGAGCAGTTCTTC CSVPRADREGNEQFF TRBD1 TRBJ2-1 TRBV20-1 many
TGTGCCAGCAGTGCAATGGGGAGAACTGAAGCTTTCTTT CASSAMGRTEAFF NA TRBJ1-1 TRBV25-1 NA
TGTGCCAGCTCAAAACGGGACACCTCCTACGAGCAGTACTTC CASSKRDTSYEQYF NA TRBJ2-7 TRBV18 few
TGTGCCATCGCGGTGGCACAGCTGAACTATGGCTACACCTTC CAIAVAQLNYGYTF NA TRBJ1-2 TRBV10-3 many
TGTGCCAGCAGCCATGGGGGACAGGGTTCCTACGAGCAGTACTTC CASSHGGQGSYEQYF TRBD1 TRBJ2-7 TRBV7-9 few
TGTGCCAGCAGCTCAGCCCCCGGAGCAGATACGCAGTATTTT CASSSAPGADTQYF NA TRBJ2-3 TRBV7-2 few
TGTGCCACCAGTAGCAGGGGGAACGAGCAGTACTTC CATSSRGNEQYF TRBD1 TRBJ2-7 TRBV24-1 few
TGCAGTGCTAGGAATGGGAACACCGGGGAGCTGTTTTTT CSARNGNTGELFF NA TRBJ2-2 TRBV20-1 many
TGTGCCAGCAGTTATAACCCTAGCGGGGGGTTTGAGCAGTTCTTC CASSYNPSGGFEQFF TRBD2 TRBJ2-1 TRBV6-5 few